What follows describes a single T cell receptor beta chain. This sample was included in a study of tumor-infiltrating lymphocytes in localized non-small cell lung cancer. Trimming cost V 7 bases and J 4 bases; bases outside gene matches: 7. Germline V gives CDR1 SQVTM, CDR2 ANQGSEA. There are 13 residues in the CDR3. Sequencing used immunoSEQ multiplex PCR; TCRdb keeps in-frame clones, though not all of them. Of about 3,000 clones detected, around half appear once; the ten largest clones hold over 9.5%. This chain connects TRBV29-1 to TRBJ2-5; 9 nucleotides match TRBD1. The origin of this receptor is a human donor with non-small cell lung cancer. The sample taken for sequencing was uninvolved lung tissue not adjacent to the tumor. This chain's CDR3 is CSAGTGRGETQYF. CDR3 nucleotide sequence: TGCAGCGCTGGGACAGGGAGGGGAGAGACCCAGTACTTC.